Below, 10 T cell receptor beta chains from the same sample are listed, as sequenced in a study of a mutant IDH1 vaccine in newly diagnosed glioma. Time point described: baseline, week 1 (first vaccination visit). As for treatment: pre-vaccination baseline after standard-of-care therapy. Only in-frame clones appear in the TCRdb table, and some are missing; sequencing was by immunoSEQ multiplex PCR. The data show 90,000 to 100,000 clones, approximately 90% seen once. Sequencing was performed on PBMCs, taken from a glioma patient treated with radiotherapy, temozolomide or both. The receptor source for this set is a woman in her 50s with glioma.

The rearrangement joins TRBV28 to TRBJ2-4; D tentatively reads TRBD1 or TRBD2 (5 bases each). Germline V lookup: CDR1 MDHEN, CDR2 SYDVKM. Trimming took off 5 bases at V and 0 bases at J, with 14 bases between the two ends. The CDR3 runs to 16 residues. The CDR3 here is CASSTGTSLAKNIQYF. In nucleotides, the CDR3 is TGTGCCAGCAGTACCGGGACGTCTTTAGCCAAAAACATTCAGTACTTC.

This chain links TRBV5-5 with TRBJ1-4; TRBD1 is a possible D gene (5 bases). Trimming removed 6 bases from V and 8 bases from J, with 11 bases in between. Germline V CDR1 and CDR2: SGHKS, YYEKEE (reference sequence). This CDR3 is built from 12 residues. CDR3 protein: CASTLWGEKLFF. The CDR3 nucleotides read TGTGCCAGCACTCTCTGGGGGGAAAAACTGTTTTTT.

This chain connects TRBV27 to TRBJ2-7, with D uncertain. This CDR3 is built from 13 residues. Germline assignment: CDR1 MNHEY and CDR2 SMNVEV (reference sequence). V was clipped by 5 bases and J by 3 bases, with 11 bases between them. This CDR3 is CASSLKVSYEQYF. CDR3 coding DNA: TGTGCCAGCAGTCTAAAAGTCAGCTACGAGCAGTACTTC.

J is TRBJ2-5 and V is TRBV29-1; TRBD2 matches at 8 bases. CDR1 and CDR2 (germline): SQVTM, ANQGSEA. This CDR3 is built from 12 residues. Losses at the gene ends were 6 bases for V and 5 bases for J; bases not matched to a gene: 5. CDR3 region: CSVLREGETQYF. CDR3 coding DNA: TGCAGCGTACTACGGGAGGGGGAGACCCAGTACTTC. Full variable domain (remainder filled in from reference TRBV29-1 and TRBJ2-5): SAVISQKPSRDICQRGTSLTIQCQVDSQVTMMFWYRQQPGQSLTLIATANQGSEATYESGFVIDKFPISRPNLTFSTLTVSNMSPEDSSIYLCSVLREGETQYFGPGTRLLVL.

This clone was found once. The gene calls are TRBV7-6 and TRBJ2-2; 7 nucleotides line up with TRBD2. This CDR3 is built from 16 residues. V lost 1 base to trimming and J lost 6 bases; unmatched junction nucleotides: 8. The germline gives CDR1 SGHVS, CDR2 FNYEAQ. CDR3 residues: CASSLDGLGVPGELFF. The DNA of the CDR3 is TGTGCCAGCAGCTTAGACGGACTAGGGGTCCCCGGGGAGCTGTTTTTT.

The chain has TRBV7-9 and TRBJ2-7; TRBD1 is a possible D gene (5 bases). The V and J ends lost 6 bases and 3 bases respectively, with 9 bases between them. Per the germline V gene, CDR1 is SEHNR and CDR2 is FQNEAQ (reference sequence). This CDR3 is 12 amino acids long. The CDR3 sequence: CASSYRIYEQYF. Written as DNA, the CDR3 is TGTGCCAGCAGTTACAGGATCTACGAGCAGTACTTC.

CDR3: CASSPGQGNYGYTF. CDR3 nucleotides: TGTGCCAGCAGTCCGGGACAGGGTAACTATGGCTACACCTTC. The V call is TRBV6-1, the J call TRBJ1-2, with 9 bases matching TRBD1. V was pared by 5 bases and J by 1 base, with 2 bases of the junction left unmatched. This CDR3 is 14 amino acids long. CDR1 is MNHNS and CDR2 is SASEGT in the germline V gene.

The chain employs TRBV6-5 and TRBJ2-7; 9 bases are a match to TRBD2. This CDR3 spans 15 amino acids. Germline trimming cut 2 bases from V and 3 bases from J; bases unmatched to any gene: 5. The germline gives CDR1 MNHEY, CDR2 SVGAGI. This chain's CDR3 is CASSYIAAGGYEQYF. In DNA form, the CDR3 reads TGTGCCAGCAGTTACATCGCAGCGGGAGGCTACGAGCAGTACTTC.

On this clone itself: Other DNA sequences in this specimen translate into the identical CDR3. This sequence joins TRBV28 and TRBJ1-5; D gene unclear. CDR1 is MDHEN and CDR2 is SYDVKM in the germline V gene. This CDR3 contains 14 residues. Trimming removed 3 bases from V and 2 bases from J, with 8 bases in between. The CDR3 DNA is TGTGCCAGCAGTTTGGGTGGTGGCAATCAGCCCCAGCATTTT. Its translation: CASSLGGGNQPQHF.

The rearrangement links TRBV7-6 to TRBJ2-7; D is ambiguous. The CDR3 extends over 14 amino acids. CDR1 and CDR2 (germline): SGHVS, FNYEAQ. V shed 8 bases and J shed 0 bases, with 14 bases lying between them. The CDR3 sequence: CASSPRPVSYEQYF. DNA of the CDR3: TGTGCCAGCTCCCCCCGTCCTGTCTCCTACGAGCAGTACTTC.